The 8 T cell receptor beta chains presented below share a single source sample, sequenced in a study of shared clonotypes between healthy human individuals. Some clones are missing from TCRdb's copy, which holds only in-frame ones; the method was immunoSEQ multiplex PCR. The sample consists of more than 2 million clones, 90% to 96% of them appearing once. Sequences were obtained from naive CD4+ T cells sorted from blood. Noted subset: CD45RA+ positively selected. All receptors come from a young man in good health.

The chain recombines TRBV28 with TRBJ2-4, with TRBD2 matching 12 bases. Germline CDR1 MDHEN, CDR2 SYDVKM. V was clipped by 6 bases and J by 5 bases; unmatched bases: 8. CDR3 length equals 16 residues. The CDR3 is CASSPTSGGLQNIQYF. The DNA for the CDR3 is TGTGCCAGCAGCCCGACTAGCGGGGGACTACAAAACATTCAGTACTTC.

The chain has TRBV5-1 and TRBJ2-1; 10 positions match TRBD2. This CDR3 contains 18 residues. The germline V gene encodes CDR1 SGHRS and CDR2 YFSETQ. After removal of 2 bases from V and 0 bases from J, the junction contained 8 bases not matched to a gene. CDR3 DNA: TGCGCCAGCAGCTTAGGCGGGACTAGCGCAAGCTCCTACAATGAGCAGTTCTTC. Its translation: CASSLGGTSASSYNEQFF.

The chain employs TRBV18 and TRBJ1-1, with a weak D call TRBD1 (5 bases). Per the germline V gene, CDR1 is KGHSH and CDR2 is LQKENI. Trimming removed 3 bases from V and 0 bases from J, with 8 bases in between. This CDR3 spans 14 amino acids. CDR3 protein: CASSPRQLNTEAFF. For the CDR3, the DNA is TGTGCCAGCTCACCTCGACAGCTGAACACTGAAGCTTTCTTT.

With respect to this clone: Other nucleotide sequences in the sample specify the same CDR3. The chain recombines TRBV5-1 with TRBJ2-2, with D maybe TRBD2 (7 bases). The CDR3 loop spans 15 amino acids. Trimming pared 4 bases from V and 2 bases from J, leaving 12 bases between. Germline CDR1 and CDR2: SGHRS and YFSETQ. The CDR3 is CASSPAGANTGELFF. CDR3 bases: TGCGCCAGCAGCCCCGCGGGGGCAAACACCGGGGAGCTGTTTTTT. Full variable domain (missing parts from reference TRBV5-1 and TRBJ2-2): KAGVTQTPRYLIKTRGQQVTLSCSPISGHRSVSWYQQTPGQGLQFLFEYFSETQRNKGNFPGRFSGRQFSNSRSEMNVSTLELGDSALYLCASSPAGANTGELFFGEGSRLTVL.

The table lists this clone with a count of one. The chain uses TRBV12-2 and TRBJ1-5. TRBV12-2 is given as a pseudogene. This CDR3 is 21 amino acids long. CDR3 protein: CASRYPLQKVRVLGECQPQHF. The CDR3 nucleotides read TGTGCAAGTCGCTACCCTCTCCAGAAAGTCAGGGTTCTGGGGGAGTGTCAGCCCCAGCATTTT.

The CDR3 is CASSYSLNTEAFF. The CDR3 nucleotides read TGTGCCAGCAGCTACAGCTTGAACACTGAAGCTTTCTTT. The J gene is TRBJ1-1, the V gene TRBV13; D unresolved. Germline CDR1 PRHDT, CDR2 FYEKMQ (reference sequence). V lost 4 bases and J lost 0, with 6 bases in between. CDR3 length: 13 amino acids. The variable domain in full, completed from reference TRBV13 and TRBJ1-1, reads AAGVIQSPRHLIKEKRETATLKCYPIPRHDTVYWYQQGPGQDPQFLISFYEKMQSDKGSIPDRFSAQQFSDYHSELNMSSLELGDSALYFCASSYSLNTEAFFGQGTRLTVV.

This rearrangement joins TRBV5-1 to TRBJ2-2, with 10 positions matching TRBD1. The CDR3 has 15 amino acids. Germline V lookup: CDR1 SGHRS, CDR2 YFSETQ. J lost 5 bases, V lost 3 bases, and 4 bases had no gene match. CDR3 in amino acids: CASSSPGQGTGELFF. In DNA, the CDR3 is TGCGCCAGCAGCTCCCCGGGACAGGGGACCGGGGAGCTGTTTTTT.

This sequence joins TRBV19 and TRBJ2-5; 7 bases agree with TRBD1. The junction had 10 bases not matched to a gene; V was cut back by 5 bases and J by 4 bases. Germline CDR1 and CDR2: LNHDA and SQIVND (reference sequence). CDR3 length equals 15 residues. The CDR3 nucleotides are TGTGCCAGTAGTCCCTTCCCGGGACAGCCAGAGACCCAGTACTTC. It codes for CASSPFPGQPETQYF.